Below, 12 T cell receptor beta chains from the same sample are listed, as sequenced in a study of identical twins. One entry per CDR3 protein, called by TCRdb with MiXCR from the 5' RACE reads. Of a few hundred thousand distinct CDR3 sequences in the sample, over 8.5% were seen once. This same sample was also part of a study on yellow fever vaccine responses in identical twins.

Sequencing used CD8+ T cells sorted from blood. These receptors were collected from a woman aged 18-30 years in good health.

V gene TRBV7-8 combines with J gene TRBJ1-2, with 8 bases identical to TRBD1. V was clipped by 3 bases and J by 2 bases; unmatched bases: 5. Germline assignment: CDR1 SGHVS and CDR2 FQNEAQ. The CDR3 consists of 15 residues. CDR3 nucleotide sequence: TGTGCCAGCAGCTTCTCGGGACAGGAGAACTATGGCTACACCTTC. Translation gives CASSFSGQENYGYTF.

This chain connects TRBV27 to TRBJ2-3; D tentatively fits TRBD1 or TRBD2 (5 bases each). The V end lost 3 bases, the J end lost 6 bases, and 10 bases lay between the germline ends. CDR1 and CDR2 from the germline V gene are MNHEY and SMNVEV (reference sequence). The CDR3 totals 13 residues. In DNA, the CDR3 is TGTGCCAGCAGTTTCCTGGGGGACGATACGCAGTATTTT. Translated: CASSFLGDDTQYF.

This clonotype turned up a few times. A read error may account for a junction end that differs from germline. The rearrangement links TRBV7-7 to TRBJ2-2; D is uncertain. CDR3 size: 13 residues. The germline V gene has CDR1 SSHAT and CDR2 FNYEAQ (reference sequence). The CDR3 protein is CASSLEVGGELFF. The DNA of the CDR3 is TGTGCTAGCAGCTTAGAAGTTGGCGGGGAGCTGTTTTTT.

The table lists this clonotype with a few counts. V usage is TRBV19 and J usage is TRBJ2-3; D is possibly TRBD1 (6 bases). Trimming removed 5 bases from V and 0 bases from J, with 12 bases in between. CDR3 length: 15 residues. Germline lookup yields CDR1 LNHDA and CDR2 SQIVND (reference sequence). The CDR3 region is CASSSQDSSTDTQYF. CDR3 bases: TGTGCCAGTAGTTCTCAGGACAGCAGCACAGATACGCAGTATTTT. The whole variable domain, filled in from reference TRBV19 and TRBJ2-3, reads DGGITQSPKYLFRKEGQNVTLSCEQNLNHDAMYWYRQDPGQGLRLIYYSQIVNDFQKGDIAEGYSVSREKKESFPLTVTSAQKNPTAFYLCASSSQDSSTDTQYFGPGTRLTVL.

This clonotype was detected ten times or more. This sequence joins TRBV14 and TRBJ1-5; tentatively, D is TRBD1 (6 bases). The CDR3 runs 17 residues. V shed 3 bases and J shed 11 bases, with 26 bases lying between them. Germline V lookup: CDR1 SGHDN, CDR2 FVKESK. CDR3: CASSQTQGSQPPGTQHF. The CDR3 nucleotides read TGTGCCAGCAGCCAGACCCAGGGGAGTCAGCCCCCCGGGACCCAGCATTTT.

The chain links TRBV27 to TRBJ2-1, with 8 bases that match TRBD2. In germline, CDR1 is MNHEY, CDR2 SMNVEV (reference sequence). This CDR3 contains 14 residues. The V segment lost 0 bases and the J segment 8 bases; nucleotides outside the gene matches: 3. DNA for the CDR3: TGTGCCAGCAGTTTATCTCGGGGGGGGGATGAGCAGTTCTTC. Amino acids: CASSLSRGGDEQFF.

This clonotype has just a few counts. The J gene is TRBJ2-7, the V gene TRBV5-1, with TRBD2 identical over 7 bases. Germline V gives CDR1 SGHRS, CDR2 YFSETQ. V was pared by 4 bases and J by 4 bases, with 8 bases of the junction left unmatched. The CDR3 loop spans 14 amino acids. The CDR3 coding sequence is TGCGCCAGCAGCCCCGTTGGGGGGGAGTACGAGCAGTACTTC. Amino acid sequence: CASSPVGGEYEQYF.

The J gene is TRBJ2-1, the V gene TRBV6-5, with 7 bases identical to TRBD2. Germline loops: CDR1 MNHEY, CDR2 SVGAGI. V dropped 1 base and J dropped 6; count of bases not matched to a gene: 3. This CDR3 is built from 14 residues. In nucleotides, the CDR3 is TGTGCCAGCAGTTACTTCGGGACTACCAATGAGCAGTTCTTC. Protein sequence: CASSYFGTTNEQFF.

This clonotype was picked up many times. The CDR3 nucleotides read TGCGCCAGCAGCCAAGATTTGGCGAGACTAGCGGATTCCTACAATGAGCAGTTCTTC. Protein sequence: CASSQDLARLADSYNEQFF. This chain uses TRBV4-3 with TRBJ2-1, with 9 bases fitting TRBD2. V shed 0 bases, J shed 1 base, and the junction held 10 bases outside the gene matches. CDR1 and CDR2 from the germline V gene are LGHNA and YSLEER. The CDR3 is 19 amino acids.

This clonotype has ten or more counts. The chain joins TRBV12-3 or TRBV12-4 to TRBJ1-1; no definite D call. V lost 2 bases, J lost 5 bases, and 3 bases lay in between. The CDR3 runs to 11 residues. The CDR3 here is CASSLSTEAFF. CDR3 in DNA: TGTGCCAGCAGTTTATCTACTGAAGCTTTCTTT.

The V call is TRBV7-9, the J call TRBJ1-6; no clear D. The CDR3 sequence is 13 residues long. Trimming took off 5 bases at V and 10 bases at J, with 12 bases between the two ends. Germline V gives CDR1 SEHNR, CDR2 FQNEAQ (reference sequence). CDR3 bases: TGTGCCAGCAGCGAGGATCGTAACTCACCCCTCCACTTT. This gives the protein CASSEDRNSPLHF.

CDR3 bases: TGTGCCATCAGGGAACCAGGCACAGATACGCAGTATTTT. Protein sequence: CAIREPGTDTQYF. The chain has TRBV10-3 and TRBJ2-3; D is uncertain. Germline lookup yields CDR1 ENHRY and CDR2 SYGVKD. The CDR3 totals 13 residues. Trimming removed 6 bases from V and 1 base from J, with 8 bases in between.